Below are 8 T cell receptor beta chains sequenced from a single sample in a study of shared clonotypes between healthy human individuals. TCRdb's table, derived via immunoSEQ multiplex PCR, lists solely in-frame clones and lacks some. The repertoire holds over a million clones, with approximately 97% as singletons. The material sequenced was naive CD4+ T cells sorted from blood. Subset given: CD45RA+ positively selected. Receptors were obtained from a man between 25 and 39 years old in good health.

This chain connects TRBV5-4 to TRBJ2-7; tentative D call: TRBD2 (5 bases). The CDR3 contains 17 residues. The V end was cut by 4 bases, the J end by 3 bases, with 23 bases between. CDR1 is SGHNT, CDR2 YYREEE, per germline (reference sequence). The DNA of the CDR3 is TGTGCCAGCAGCATTGGACTTGGTGTAAAGCGAGGCTACGAGCAGTACTTC. It is translated as CASSIGLGVKRGYEQYF.

The chain combines TRBV11-2 with TRBJ2-7, with D perhaps TRBD1 (7 bases). V was clipped by 5 bases and J by 6 bases, with 23 bases between them. Per the germline V gene, CDR1 is SGHAT and CDR2 is FQNNGV. CDR3 length: 16 amino acids. The CDR3 is CASSPRGSGFLGEQYF. The CDR3 bases are TGTGCCAGCAGCCCCAGGGGGAGCGGGTTCCTGGGCGAGCAGTACTTC.

The chain employs TRBV11-1 and TRBJ2-7; 8 bases are shared with TRBD2. The V and J ends lost 2 bases and 1 base, in that order; junction bases with no gene match: 10. The CDR3 is made up of 17 amino acids. Per germline, CDR1 SGHAT and CDR2 FQDESV (reference sequence). The CDR3 DNA is TGTGCCAGCAGCTTATCGCCAGCGGGAGTGTTGTCCTACGAGCAGTACTTC. It codes for CASSLSPAGVLSYEQYF.

The chain links TRBV7-8 to TRBJ2-7; no clear D gene. V gave up 3 bases and J gave up 4 bases, with 10 bases separating them. Germline V CDR1 and CDR2: SGHVS, FQNEAQ. The CDR3 sequence is 13 residues long. The CDR3 is CASSLGIGYEQYF. CDR3 nucleotide sequence: TGTGCCAGCAGCTTGGGGATCGGTTACGAGCAGTACTTC.

This chain joins TRBV5-1 and TRBJ2-1, with D possibly called TRBD1 or TRBD2 (5 bases each). The CDR3 length is 15 residues. Germline V lookup: CDR1 SGHRS, CDR2 YFSETQ. Trimming stripped 3 bases from V and 0 bases from J, with 10 bases between. CDR3 sequence (DNA): TGCGCCAGCAGCTATGGGGGACGCTCCTACAATGAGCAGTTCTTC. Residues: CASSYGGRSYNEQFF.

J is TRBJ2-7 and V is TRBV6-1; the D call may be TRBD1 or TRBD2 (6 bases each). This CDR3 has 15 amino acids. V was clipped by 4 bases and J by 1 base, with 14 bases between them. Germline loops: CDR1 MNHNS, CDR2 SASEGT. The CDR3 DNA follows: TGTGCCAGCAGTGGCTCAGGAGGGGGATCCTACGAGCAGTACTTC. It is translated as CASSGSGGGSYEQYF.

The V call is TRBV9, the J call TRBJ1-2; D gene uncertain. Germline values: CDR1 SGDLS, CDR2 YYNGEE. The V and J ends lost 0 bases and 8 bases respectively, with 11 bases between them. The length of the CDR3 is 13 residues. CDR3 bases: TGTGCCAGCAGCGTAGCTCAAAGGAGCGGCTACACCTTC. This translates into CASSVAQRSGYTF. Together with reference TRBV9 and TRBJ1-2, the CDR3 gives the full variable domain: DSGVTQTPKHLITATGQRVTLRCSPRSGDLSVYWYQQSLDQGLQFLIQYYNGEERAKGNILERFSAQQFPDLHSELNLSSLELGDSALYFCASSVAQRSGYTFGSGTRLTVV.

This chain joins TRBV7-2 and TRBJ2-1; D possibly corresponds to TRBD2 (5 bases). The V gene lost 1 base and the J gene lost 5 bases, with 9 bases spanning the gap. Looked up from germline, CDR1 is SGHTA and CDR2 is FQGNSA. This CDR3 contains 14 residues. The CDR3 sequence: CASSLGSGNNEQFF. DNA for the CDR3: TGTGCCAGCAGCTTAGGGTCGGGGAACAATGAGCAGTTCTTC.